These 15 T cell receptor beta chains were sequenced from one sample in a study of a mutant IDH1 vaccine in newly diagnosed glioma (dated by TCRdb to the early 2020s). Libraries came from the immunoSEQ multiplex PCR assay. Not all clones reach the TCRdb copy of this immuneACCESS table, which keeps in-frame sequences only. Checked studies attribute under half of the gap to unresolved V genes and leave the rest unexplained. The sample profile shows about 92,000 clones; over 75% of them were found once. 7.5% of the sample is taken by the ten largest. What this sample's time point label stands for: baseline, week 1 (first vaccination visit). What this sample's treatment or condition label stands for: pre-vaccination baseline after standard-of-care therapy. The source material was PBMCs, sampled from a glioma patient treated with radiotherapy, temozolomide or both. The receptors were gathered from a man in his forties with glioma.

This chain connects TRBV28 to TRBJ2-2, with a weak D call TRBD2 (7 bases). Germline loops: CDR1 MDHEN, CDR2 SYDVKM. This CDR3 contains 14 residues. Trimming shortened V by 6 bases and J by 6 bases, and 14 bases separated the two germline ends. As DNA, the CDR3 is TGTGCCAGCAGAACGGGGGGCCCTCCCGGGGAGCTGTTTTTT. It specifies CASRTGGPPGELFF.

This sequence joins TRBV6-5 and TRBJ1-2; the D is unclear. V lost 7 bases and J 0 bases, leaving 15 bases between the germline ends. The germline V gene encodes CDR1 MNHEY and CDR2 SVGAGI. This CDR3 has 15 residues. The CDR3: CASNLAPGSNYGYTF. CDR3 bases: TGTGCCAGCAACCTAGCTCCGGGGTCTAACTATGGCTACACCTTC.

As DNA, the CDR3 is TGTGCCAGTCGAGCAGGCTCCTACGAGCAGTACTTC. The encoded protein is CASRAGSYEQYF. V usage is TRBV19 and J usage is TRBJ2-7; D unresolved. Trimming removed 8 bases from V and 0 bases from J, with 8 bases in between. The CDR3 spans 12 residues. Germline V CDR1 and CDR2: LNHDA, SQIVND (reference sequence).

The sample holds a few counts of this clone. The chain uses TRBV19 and TRBJ1-5, with D uncertain. Trimming took off 2 bases at V and 12 bases at J, with 8 bases between the two ends. The CDR3 is 11 amino acids. Germline V gene sequence: CDR1 LNHDA, CDR2 SQIVND (reference sequence). Here the CDR3 DNA reads TGTGCCAGTAGTATAACAGAGCGCCAGCATTTT. Protein product: CASSITERQHF.

The rearrangement links TRBV5-1 to TRBJ2-2; weak D call: TRBD2 (6 bases). V lost 4 bases, J lost 4 bases, and 17 bases lay in between. CDR3 length: 16 amino acids. CDR1 is SGHRS and CDR2 is YFSETQ in the germline V gene. The DNA for the CDR3 is TGCGCCAGCAGCCGCCGACTAGGTGGATCCACCGGGGAGCTGTTTTTT. It specifies CASSRRLGGSTGELFF.

The V gene is TRBV28, the J gene TRBJ2-5, with 9 positions matching TRBD2. The CDR3 totals 15 residues. The V and J ends lost 7 bases and 3 bases, in that order; junction bases with no gene match: 9. CDR1 is MDHEN, CDR2 SYDVKM, per germline. DNA of the CDR3: TGTGCCAGCACCTCACGGGCGGGAGGGAAAGAGACCCAGTACTTC. Amino acids: CASTSRAGGKETQYF. Together with reference TRBV28 and TRBJ2-5, the CDR3 gives the full variable domain: DVKVTQSSRYLVKRTGEKVFLECVQDMDHENMFWYRQDPGLGLRLIYFSYDVKMKEKGDIPEGYSVSREKKERFSLILESASTNQTSMYLCASTSRAGGKETQYFGPGTRLLVL.

The CDR3 protein is CASSLGLAGDGYEQYF. The CDR3 nucleotides read TGTGCCAGCAGCTTGGGACTAGCGGGAGACGGGTACGAGCAGTACTTC. The chain employs TRBV5-4 and TRBJ2-7; 12 bases are a match to TRBD2. J gave up 4 bases and V 0 bases, and 5 bases lay outside the gene matches. The length of the CDR3 is 16 residues. Germline assignment: CDR1 SGHNT and CDR2 YYREEE (reference sequence). Full variable domain (outside the CDR3, taken from reference TRBV5-4 and TRBJ2-7): ETGVTQSPTHLIKTRGQQVTLRCSSQSGHNTVSWYQQALGQGPQFIFQYYREEENGRGNFPPRFSGLQFPNYSSELNVNALELDDSALYLCASSLGLAGDGYEQYFGPGTRLTVT.

V gene TRBV10-3 combines with J gene TRBJ1-1, with TRBD1 matching over 8 bases. V was pared by 3 bases and J by 1 base, with 4 bases of the junction left unmatched. CDR3 length: 15 residues. Germline CDR1 is ENHRY and CDR2 is SYGVKD. The CDR3 loop reads CAISDSTGANTEAFF. The CDR3 bases are TGTGCCATCAGTGATTCGACAGGGGCGAACACTGAAGCTTTCTTT.

The chain recombines TRBV5-6 with TRBJ2-5, with unresolved D. CDR1 and CDR2 (germline): SGHDT, YYEEEE. Deletions cut 7 bases from V and 5 bases from J, with 12 bases between. The CDR3 is 12 residues long. CDR3 sequence reads: CASGTTGETQYF. The CDR3 nucleotides are TGTGCCAGCGGTACTACGGGTGAGACCCAGTACTTC.

V and J are TRBV11-2 and TRBJ2-3; no definite D call. V was cut by 1 base and J by 6 bases, with 5 bases left in between. The CDR3 is made up of 12 amino acids. The V gene's germline CDR1 is SGHAT and CDR2 FQNNGV. CDR3 in amino acids: CASSLGGDTQYF. CDR3 bases: TGTGCCAGCAGCTTAGGGGGTGATACGCAGTATTTT.

The genes are TRBV28 and TRBJ1-2; 8 nucleotides line up with TRBD1. The CDR3 length is 14 residues. CDR1 MDHEN and CDR2 SYDVKM come from the germline V gene. V trimming: 5 bases; J trimming: 8 bases; junction bases outside the gene matches: 10. The CDR3, as DNA: TGTGCCAGCAGTAACATTGGGACAGGCGGGGGCTACACCTTC. It specifies CASSNIGTGGGYTF.

This chain connects TRBV7-2 to TRBJ2-5; no definite D call. The CDR3 extends over 13 amino acids. V was clipped by 7 bases and J by 2 bases, with 11 bases between them. Per germline, CDR1 SGHTA and CDR2 FQGNSA. The CDR3 DNA follows: TGTGCCAGCATGGGTGGCAGACAAGAGACCCAGTACTTC. This gives the protein CASMGGRQETQYF.

With respect to this clone: In the same sample, other DNA sequences code for this CDR3. The CDR3, as DNA: TGTGCCAGCAGCGTACTAGCGGGTTCCTACAATGAGCAGTTCTTC. Protein product: CASSVLAGSYNEQFF. This chain joins TRBV9 and TRBJ2-1; 8 bases line up with TRBD2. J gave up 1 base and V 1 base, and 1 base lay outside the gene matches. Germline CDR1 and CDR2: SGDLS and YYNGEE. The CDR3 is 15 residues long.

Here the CDR3 DNA reads TGTGCCAGCTCACCCCGACAGGGAACGGAGCAGTACTTC. This gives the protein CASSPRQGTEQYF. The J gene is TRBJ2-7, the V gene TRBV18, with 7 bases fitting TRBD1. The V gene's germline CDR1 is KGHSH and CDR2 LQKENI. This CDR3 comprises 13 residues. The V and J ends lost 3 bases and 7 bases, in that order; junction bases with no gene match: 6.

The sample holds a few counts of this clone. The chain is built from TRBV10-2 and TRBJ2-3, with D perhaps matching TRBD2 (5 bases). The CDR3 is made up of 14 amino acids. Germline CDR1 and CDR2: WSHSY and SAAADI. The V end was cut by 11 bases, the J end by 4 bases, with 19 bases between. In DNA, the CDR3 is TGCGCCGTTTCCAAGCGGTACGACCCAGATACGCAGTATTTT. Its protein is CAVSKRYDPDTQYF.